The TCR beta chain under discussion was sequenced for a study of blood T cells in healthy people across ages. Aged roughly 6 to 90, donors were systemically healthy Caucasians from Russia. Per-sample PBMC isolation yielded at least 7 million cells. With a J-beta primer mix and a sample-barcoded 5' primer, a second PCR ran 7 to 11 cycles. Each of the cDNA molecules was tagged by a template-switch adaptor with 12 random nucleotides. A single record per CDR3 protein comes from TCRdb applying MiXCR to the 5' RACE reads. The sample contains about 780,000 distinct CDR3 sequences, less than 60% of which appear only once. As regards this clonotype: Its antigen is unknown.

General study findings and limits: Researchers judged that diversity estimates from one million T cells fell short of true values.

The CDR3 runs to 14 residues. The germline V gene has CDR1 MNHEY and CDR2 SVGAGI. Trimming left V 9 bases short and J 3 bases short, with 15 bases between. V and J are TRBV6-5 and TRBJ1-5; D remains unclear. The receptor comes from a man of 80 years or more in good health. The sequenced material came from blood. The CDR3 reads CASSAHQDNQPQHF. The CDR3, as DNA: TGTGCCAGTTCAGCCCATCAAGACAATCAGCCCCAGCATTTT.